Listed below are T cell receptor beta chains from one sample, sequenced in a study of chemoradiotherapy in HPV16-positive cancers. Data came from immunoSEQ multiplex PCR; TCRdb stores just in-frame clones and leaves some out. In the table there are fewer than 30,000 clones, roughly 94% of which are singletons. This sample was taken from a patient who underwent chemoradiotherapy. The receptor source for this set is a human donor with HPV-associated anogenital cancer. Each CDR3 is given with its conserved first and last residue. Each record gives: V gene, D gene, clone size, J gene, CDR3 protein. D genes are given only for firm matches. Not all rows give a size; the values are once, few, many and, for expanded clones, a class.

TRBV4-2	TRBD2	.	TRBJ2-2	CASSQLSGSDTGELFF
TRBV11-3	.	.	TRBJ2-1	CASSLVGGTTGNEQFF
TRBV5-1	TRBD1	once	TRBJ1-1	CASSLDGQGMGAEAFF
TRBV5-6	TRBD1	.	TRBJ1-5	CASSSTTGASNQPQHF
TRBV6-1	TRBD1	.	TRBJ1-5	CASRGQISNQPQHF
TRBV5-1	.	.	TRBJ2-7	CASSLEYEQYF
TRBV5-1	.	few	TRBJ1-2	CASSMTGTQGSGYTF
TRBV15	TRBD2	once	TRBJ2-2	CATSRRLAVNTGELFF
TRBV14	TRBD1	.	TRBJ2-1	CASSPSLGQNLYNEQFF
TRBV6-1	.	.	TRBJ1-2	CASQQGHGYTF
TRBV28	.	.	TRBJ2-7	CASSILSYEQYF
TRBV6-6	.	.	TRBJ1-2	CASTSPGNYGYTF
TRBV4-1	.	.	TRBJ2-7	CASSSYSDSSYEQYF
TRBV30	.	once	TRBJ1-1	CAWRQGQNTEAFF
TRBV9	TRBD2	once	TRBJ2-1	CASSLRLAVGEQFF
TRBV28	TRBD1	.	TRBJ2-7	CASSEVQGARRSYEQYF
TRBV5-1	TRBD1	few	TRBJ2-2	CASSFGDRGTGELFF
TRBV4-3	.	.	TRBJ2-1	CASSPRGGGYNEQFF
TRBV5-1	TRBD1	.	TRBJ1-3	CASSLETGGASGNTIYF
TRBV5-1	.	.	TRBJ2-7	CASRLTGTNSYEQYF
TRBV2	.	once	TRBJ2-5	CASEGLQETQYF
TRBV19	.	once	TRBJ1-5	CASTNLGNQPQHF
TRBV25-1	.	.	.	CASSGNTYEQYF
TRBV29-1	TRBD2	.	TRBJ2-1	CSVPAQGLAGTNEQFF
TRBV5-1	.	.	TRBJ1-3	CASSLQGLGNTIYF
TRBV7-6	.	few	TRBJ1-1	CASSLLLGGGTEAFF
TRBV2	TRBD1	.	TRBJ1-1	CASSVILTGESTEAFF
TRBV5-1	TRBD2	.	TRBJ2-5	CASSLFSGSSQETQYF
TRBV9	.	.	TRBJ1-1	CASSPPGDMNTEAFF
TRBV5-1	.	.	TRBJ2-3	CASSPTGGVGTDTQYF
TRBV7-2	TRBD1	.	TRBJ1-2	CASSLMDRGYGYTF
TRBV9	.	.	TRBJ2-1	CASSGAYSSYNEQFF
TRBV6-1	.	.	TRBJ1-5	CASSGTRSREGQPQHF
TRBV2	.	.	TRBJ1-2	CASSENVGGGLYGYTF
TRBV7-3	.	once	TRBJ2-6	CASSLQSGANVLTF
TRBV27	.	.	TRBJ1-1	CASSRRGSEAFF
TRBV5-1	.	.	TRBJ1-3	CASSSTGISGNTIYF
TRBV6-5	.	.	TRBJ1-1	CASSYETRTEAFF
TRBV6-1	.	.	TRBJ1-1	CASSERVVNTEAFF
TRBV2	.	.	TRBJ1-3	CASSERSSGNTIYF
TRBV19	TRBD1	.	TRBJ2-7	CASSQSRDRAEQYF
TRBV9	.	.	TRBJ2-3	CASSVGIGTSTDTQYF
TRBV7-9	.	.	TRBJ1-5	CASSLVQAPSNQPQHF
TRBV5-6	TRBD1	.	TRBJ1-2	CASSLDRGKSAYGYTF
TRBV6-6	TRBD2	.	TRBJ2-2	CASRPGLAGSGELFF
TRBV10-1	.	.	TRBJ1-4	CASRTGQEKEKLFF
TRBV9	TRBD1	.	TRBJ1-1	CASSPRTGENTEAFF
TRBV5-1	.	.	TRBJ1-4	CASSLAADEKLFF
TRBV11-2	.	.	TRBJ2-3	CASSPSLAADTQYF
TRBV28	.	.	TRBJ1-1	CASSPPTGHPEAFF
TRBV19	.	.	TRBJ2-5	CASQATGAFQETQYF
TRBV27	.	.	TRBJ1-6	CASSPRDQPLHF